The 2 T cell receptor beta chains given below trace back to one sample, sequenced in a study of beta chain features in type 1 diabetes. Study outcomes and limitations: Patients with Type 1 diabetes showed moderately but significantly shorter TCRB CDR3s in all four CD4+ subsets.

The antigens of these receptors remain unknown. Expressed TCRB transcripts got sequenced, as all isolated RNA was reverse transcribed. TCRdb's copy holds only in-frame clones and misses some; the assay was immunoSEQ multiplex PCR. Here the sample spans over 650,000 clones, around 15% being singletons. The sequenced material came from naive CD4+ T cells from blood. These TCRs come from a man in his late teens or twenties with type 1 diabetes.

This clone has a handful of counts. V and J are TRBV18 and TRBJ2-7; a possible D gene is TRBD2 (6 bases). V lost 4 bases to trimming and J lost 0 bases, with 13 bases between them. The CDR3 covers 15 residues. Germline lookup yields CDR1 KGHSH and CDR2 LQKENI. The CDR3 region has the DNA TGTGCCAGCTCACTCTTCGGGGGTAGCTCCTACGAGCAGTACTTC. Its protein product is CASSLFGGSSYEQYF.

This rearrangement joins TRBV25-1 to TRBJ2-1; D uncertain. Trimming left V 10 bases short and J 0 bases short, with 13 bases between. Germline loops: CDR1 MGHDK, CDR2 SYGVNS. The CDR3 has 14 residues. The CDR3 DNA is TGTGCCACCGCCGACCAAAGCTCCTACAATGAGCAGTTCTTC. This sequence encodes CATADQSSYNEQFF.